These T cell receptor beta chains were read from a single sample in a study of blood T cell repertoires in COVID-19. Data came from immunoSEQ multiplex PCR; TCRdb stores just in-frame clones and leaves some out. Of tens of thousands of clones in the sample, 89% were seen once. Source material: peripheral blood. The receptors come from a man over 45 with active COVID-19. CDR3s include the opening cysteine and the closing phenylalanine or tryptophan. Clone size is shown for a subset of rows, as once, few, many or a class of expanded clone.

NA	TRBV19	CASRTGRTGELFF
NA	TRBV5-1	CASSLTGGLPSVF
once	TRBV10-1	CASSDRDREGTQYF
once	TRBV18	CASSPSPGRGQETQYF
NA	TRBV27	CASGRGTQYF
NA	TRBV7-3	CASSLGLAGLSSTDTQYF
NA	TRBV29-1	CSVEVTGEETQYF
NA	TRBV4-1	CASSQGASGANVLTF
NA	TRBV12-5	CASGLVRTGDFYEQYF
once	TRBV6-6	CASVTGNTGELFF
NA	TRBV30	CAWSALGRYSNQPQHF
NA	TRBV30	CAWSVSGGSQPQHF
NA	TRBV2	CASSGLDGYEQYF
NA	TRBV4-3	CASSQDGLSGGELFF
NA	TRBV5-1	CASSSLSGGNTIYF
once	TRBV27	CASSSGSNEKLFF
NA	TRBV5-1	CASSLSSGYTGELFF
NA	TRBV24-1	CATSDPPNEKLFF
NA	TRBV28	CASSLSLSSGNEQYF
once	TRBV19	CASSTRGVGEQYF
few	TRBV7-6	CASSYTSGSTDTQYF
NA	TRBV5-4	CASSPVGGTVQETQYF
NA	TRBV3-1/TRBV3-2	CASSYSYDYGYTF
NA	TRBV28	CASSLEASNTGELFF
NA	TRBV29-1	CSVATSGNTGELFF
NA	TRBV11-3	CASSSGGKAFF
NA	TRBV6-2/TRBV6-3	CASSRPGGTGFHNEQFF
NA	TRBV7-9	CASSQANTDTQYF
NA	TRBV9	CASSSSGTAYNEQFF
once	TRBV9	CASSVGIAGSYEQYF
NA	TRBV5-1	CASSLEVSKETDTQYF
NA	TRBV4-1	CASSPLRQGTETQYF
NA	TRBV28	CASSLLEKTRAFF
NA	TRBV6-2/TRBV6-3	CASSYGLAGSNEQFF
once	TRBV3-1/TRBV3-2	CASNRGLSTDTQYF
once	TRBV7-2	CASSLGGLGLETQYF
NA	TRBV7-2	CASSHGASGSYEQYF
once	TRBV2	CASSENPTVYGYTF
NA	TRBV4-1	CASSQEWASSHYNEQFF
few	TRBV27	CASSFGTGGGQPQHF
NA	TRBV7-3	CASSPQAGYEQYF
NA	TRBV5-4	CASSLDSNEQYF
NA	TRBV19	CASSVQGYYGYTF
NA	TRBV5-1	CASSLGGQGSYEQYF
NA	TRBV21-1	CASSQGPQATQYF
NA	TRBV29-1	CSVERGGLRDTQYF
once	TRBV10-3	CAIRTGALNTEAFF